This T cell receptor (beta chain) was retrieved from a study of T cells in Graves' hyperthyroidism and ophthalmopathy. The source material, RNA transcripts, was used to amplify TCR beta CDR3 regions. A set of HTBI primers served as the primers for a first-round RT-PCR of the TCR CDR3. From the multiplex PCR reads, TCRdb called clonotypes with MiXCR, one entry per CDR3 protein. Of around 200,000 distinct CDR3 sequences in the sample, 15% to 20% were seen once. This clonotype showed up many times. Looked up from germline, CDR1 is MGHDK and CDR2 is SYGVNS. The germline V and J ends were trimmed by 6 bases and 5 bases, with 11 bases remaining between them. This CDR3 is 14 amino acids long.

This sequence originates from a woman aged 45-65 years with Graves' hyperthyroidism. Sample: blood. The chain is built from TRBV25-1 and TRBJ1-6; D unclear. This chain's CDR3 is CASRWGNDNSPLHF. The CDR3, as DNA: TGTGCCAGCAGGTGGGGAAACGATAATTCACCCCTCCACTTT.